One sample yielded the 15 T cell receptor beta chains listed below, sequenced in a study of CD8+CD57+ T cells in acquired aplastic anemia. TCR beta VDJ combinations and CDR3 sequences were profiled from genomic DNA. TCRdb fed the reads into MiXCR, producing one record per CDR3 protein. The table shows about 210,000 distinct CDR3 sequences, with under 65% occurring only once. Source material: sorted CD4+, CD8+, or CD8+CD57+ T cells (not recorded which) from PBMCs. The receptors stem from a human donor in good health.

To note about this clonotype: Its ends do not fully match the called genes, so a read error is possible. The rearrangement joins TRBV7-2 to TRBJ1-2; 8 bases agree with TRBD1. The CDR3 extends over 16 amino acids. CDR1 and CDR2 from the germline V gene are SGHTA and FQGNSA. CDR3 coding DNA: TGTGCCAGCAGCTTACATCAGGGGGCGCTAAACTATGGCCACACCTTC. Amino acids: CASSLHQGALNYGHTF.

This clonotype appeared many times. The V call is TRBV4-3, the J call TRBJ2-3; 9 bases map to TRBD2. Germline CDR1 reads LGHNA; CDR2 reads YSLEER. V trimming: 4 bases; J trimming: 2 bases; junction bases outside the gene matches: 1. The CDR3 length is 14 residues. CDR3 DNA: TGCGCCAGCAGCCCGGGACTAGCCACAGATACGCAGTATTTT. Encoded protein: CASSPGLATDTQYF.

The chain links TRBV11-2 to TRBJ2-4; D is undetermined. V was clipped by 2 bases and J by 8 bases, with 10 bases between them. The CDR3 loop spans 13 amino acids. Germline CDR1 and CDR2: SGHAT and FQNNGV. The CDR3 DNA is TGTGCCAGCAGCTTAAGGCGGACGGACATTCAGTACTTC. As protein: CASSLRRTDIQYF.

The CDR3 here is CATSDPFGGEVGETQYF. CDR3 sequence (DNA): TGTGCCACCAGTGATCCTTTTGGAGGGGAGGTCGGAGAGACCCAGTACTTC. The rearrangement links TRBV24-1 to TRBJ2-5; tentative D call: TRBD2 (6 bases). The ends were cut back, 3 bases at V and 4 bases at J, with 20 bases in the middle. This CDR3 has 17 residues. Germline V lookup: CDR1 KGHDR, CDR2 SFDVKD.

The gene calls are TRBV7-9 and TRBJ2-7, with 10 bases lining up with TRBD2. Per germline, CDR1 SEHNR and CDR2 FQNEAQ (reference sequence). CDR3 length equals 15 residues. Trimming removed 5 bases from V and 1 base from J; junction bases left unmatched: 5. The CDR3 region has the DNA TGTGCCAGCAGCCGGCTAGCGGGGGAATCCTACGAGCAGTACTTC. This encodes CASSRLAGESYEQYF.

This sequence joins TRBV7-9 and TRBJ1-5, with D possibly matching TRBD1 (5 bases). The CDR3 has 15 residues. The V gene lost 5 bases and the J gene lost 3 bases, with 14 bases spanning the gap. CDR1 and CDR2 (germline): SEHNR, FQNEAQ (reference sequence). The CDR3 sequence is CASSHAQGPNQPQHF. The CDR3, as DNA: TGTGCCAGCAGCCACGCTCAGGGTCCCAATCAGCCCCAGCATTTT.

The V gene is TRBV19, the J gene TRBJ1-4, with 10 bases that match TRBD1. The germline gives CDR1 LNHDA, CDR2 SQIVND (reference sequence). The trim removed 5 bases at V and 8 bases at J, leaving 5 bases unmatched. This CDR3 has 14 amino acids. This chain's CDR3 is CASSPGTGAEKLFF. As DNA, the CDR3 is TGTGCCAGTAGTCCCGGGACAGGGGCGGAAAAACTGTTTTTT.

Worth noting for this clonotype: One junction end disagrees with the germline gene, perhaps due to a read error. The chain joins TRBV19 to TRBJ2-7; 7 bases map to TRBD2. CDR3 length: 14 amino acids. Looked up from germline, CDR1 is LNHDA and CDR2 is SQIVND (reference sequence). The CDR3 reads CASRKFAGAYEQCF. The CDR3 region has the DNA TGTGCCAGTAGAAAATTCGCGGGAGCCTACGAGCAGTGCTTC.

This clonotype appeared a single time. One end of the junction is discordant with germline, which a read error may explain. The rearrangement uses TRBV24-1 and TRBJ1-1; no definite D call. Germline V CDR1 and CDR2: KGHDR, SFDVKD. This CDR3 comprises 10 residues. In nucleotides, the CDR3 is TGTGCCACCAGTGTGGCGACCGCCGGCTTT. Translation: CATSVATAGF.

The sample holds a few counts of this clonotype. This may stem from a read error, because a much larger clone lies one nucleotide away. V usage is TRBV5-1 and J usage is TRBJ2-5, with a weak D call TRBD2 (5 bases). The germline V gene encodes CDR1 SGHRS and CDR2 YFSETQ. Deletions cut 4 bases from V and 7 bases from J, with 11 bases between. CDR3 length: 12 residues. The CDR3 loop is CASSHLGATQYF. CDR3 coding DNA: TGCGCCAGCAGCCATCTGGGAGCGACCCAGTACTTC. The complete variable domain, with remaining parts taken from reference TRBV5-1 and TRBJ2-5, reads KAGVTQTPRYLIKTRGQQVTLSCSPISGHRSVSWYQQTPGQGLQFLFEYFSETQRNKGNFPGRFSGRQFSNSRSEMNVSTLELGDSALYLCASSHLGATQYFGPGTRLLVL.

This clonotype was seen a few times. The V gene is TRBV20-1, the J gene TRBJ2-7; unclear D gene. CDR1 and CDR2 from the germline V gene are DFQATT and SNEGSKA (reference sequence). The CDR3 has 13 residues. V dropped 1 base and J dropped 3 bases, with 10 bases sitting between them. DNA for the CDR3: TGCAGTGCTAGAGCCCGGGCGGACTACGAGCAGTACTTC. Translating gives CSARARADYEQYF.

A remark on this clonotype: Compared with germline, one end of the junction differs, possibly owing to a read error. The rearrangement links TRBV20-1 to TRBJ2-5; 11 positions match TRBD2. The germline V gene encodes CDR1 DFQATT and CDR2 SNEGSKA (reference sequence). The CDR3 is 12 residues long. The CDR3 DNA reads as TGCAGTGCTAGGACTAGCGGGGAGACCCAGAACTTC. Amino acids: CSARTSGETQNF.

V is TRBV29-1 and J is TRBJ2-7; D ambiguous. The CDR3 loop spans 11 amino acids. The germline V and J ends were trimmed by 3 bases and 2 bases, with 5 bases remaining between them. Germline loops: CDR1 SQVTM, CDR2 ANQGSEA. The CDR3 loop reads CSVDQTYEQYF. DNA of the CDR3: TGCAGCGTTGACCAAACCTACGAGCAGTACTTC.

A remark on this clonotype: The junction and the germline gene differ at one end; a read error may be behind it. The chain has TRBV10-2 and TRBJ2-7, with 7 bases identical to TRBD1. The germline V gene encodes CDR1 WSHSY and CDR2 SAAADI. The CDR3 contains 15 residues. CDR3 coding DNA: TGTGCCAGCAACATTGGGACAGCCGGCCCCGGCGAGCAGTACTTC. Amino acids: CASNIGTAGPGEQYF.

This clonotype was seen a few times. This chain connects TRBV28 to TRBJ2-5; D is possibly TRBD1 or TRBD2 (5 bases each). The CDR3 covers 15 residues. Deletions cut 5 bases from V and 0 bases from J, with 13 bases between. Germline CDR1 MDHEN, CDR2 SYDVKM. CDR3 in amino acids: CASSPHWGYQETQYF. In nucleotides, the CDR3 is TGTGCCAGCAGTCCACACTGGGGGTACCAAGAGACCCAGTACTTC.